This TCR beta chain emerged from a study of shared clonotypes between healthy human individuals. Study results and caveats: Non-shared clonotypes had lower generation probabilities than clonotypes shared by all four sorted-subset donors. How much donors shared clonotypes was expected to be affected by sequencing depth.

Clones were sequenced by immunoSEQ multiplex PCR, and TCRdb holds only the in-frame ones, with some missing. The sample consists of fewer than 1.4 million clones, approximately 80% of them appearing once. With respect to this clone: Its antigen is as yet unknown.

From germline, CDR1 is MNHNY and CDR2 SVGAGI (reference sequence). With 8 bases removed from V and 2 bases from J, the gap between germline ends came to 7 bases. This CDR3 is built from 11 residues. The sequenced material came from memory CD4+ T cells from PBMCs. Subset specified: CD45RA-negative fraction. The chain couples TRBV6-6 to TRBJ2-7; D gene ambiguous. This clonotype originated in a man between 18 and 35 years old in good health. Some clones in this sample may be carry-over from other donors' samples. CDR3 in amino acids: CASANPYEQYF. The CDR3 nucleotides read TGTGCCAGCGCTAATCCCTACGAGCAGTACTTC.